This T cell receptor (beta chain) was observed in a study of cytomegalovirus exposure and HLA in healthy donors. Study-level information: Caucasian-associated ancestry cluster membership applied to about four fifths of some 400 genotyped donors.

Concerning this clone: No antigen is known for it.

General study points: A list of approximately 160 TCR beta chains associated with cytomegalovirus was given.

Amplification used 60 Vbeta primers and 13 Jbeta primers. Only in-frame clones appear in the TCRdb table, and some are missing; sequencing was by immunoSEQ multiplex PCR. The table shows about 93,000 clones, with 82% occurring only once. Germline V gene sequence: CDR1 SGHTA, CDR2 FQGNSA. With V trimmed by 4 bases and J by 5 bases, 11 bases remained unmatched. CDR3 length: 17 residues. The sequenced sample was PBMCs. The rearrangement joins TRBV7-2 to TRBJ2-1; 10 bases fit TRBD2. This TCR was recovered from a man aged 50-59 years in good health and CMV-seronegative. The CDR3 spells CASSSLPTSGLNNEQFF. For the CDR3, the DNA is TGTGCCAGCAGCTCGCTGCCGACTAGCGGGCTTAACAATGAGCAGTTCTTC. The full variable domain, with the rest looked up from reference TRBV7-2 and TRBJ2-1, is GAGVSQSPSNKVTEKGKDVELRCDPISGHTALYWYRQSLGQGLEFLIYFQGNSAPDKSGLPSDRFSAERTGGSVSTLTIQRTQQEDSAVYLCASSSLPTSGLNNEQFFGPGTRLTVL.